Each of the 26 T cell receptor beta chains below was sequenced from the same sample in a study of control samples from healthy donors and cancer patients. Profiled with immunoSEQ multiplex PCR; TCRdb holds only in-frame clones, not every one. Of 90,000 to 130,000 clones listed, about 80% are singletons. The sequencing sample was made of blood. These receptors were taken from a man between 18 and 29 years old in good health.

The rearrangement uses TRBV6-5 and TRBJ1-1; D is unresolved. CDR1 and CDR2 from the germline V gene are MNHEY and SVGAGI. CDR3 size: 11 residues. Trimming stripped 3 bases from V and 7 bases from J, with 6 bases between. DNA of the CDR3: TGTGCCAGCAGTTATCGCCATGAAGCTTTCTTT. Its translation: CASSYRHEAFF.

This CDR3 is CASSLGPSGGSYEQYV. CDR3 DNA: TGTGCCAGCAGCTTAGGTCCCAGCGGGGGTTCTTACGAGCAGTACGTC. The rearrangement joins TRBV7-8 to TRBJ2-7; 8 bases line up with TRBD2. This CDR3 contains 16 residues. Looked up from germline, CDR1 is SGHVS and CDR2 is FQNEAQ. With 1 base clipped from V and 4 bases from J, the junction kept 9 bases outside the gene matches.

V is TRBV10-3 and J is TRBJ2-3; the match to TRBD1 covers 12 bases. V lost 4 bases, J lost 2 bases, and 1 base stayed unmatched. The CDR3 length is 15 residues. Germline V lookup: CDR1 ENHRY, CDR2 SYGVKD. The CDR3 region is CAISAGQGATDTQYF. As DNA, the CDR3 is TGTGCCATCAGTGCGGGACAGGGGGCCACAGATACGCAGTATTTT.

The table lists this clone with a count of one. The chain carries TRBV2 and TRBJ2-7; tentatively, D is TRBD2 (5 bases). The CDR3 is 15 amino acids. Per the germline V gene, CDR1 is SNHLY and CDR2 is FYNNEI. The ends were cut back, 6 bases at V and 4 bases at J, with 19 bases in the middle. The CDR3 region has the DNA TGTGCCAGCAGCCTATCCACTAGTACCTCTTACGAGCAGTACGTC. Amino acid sequence: CASSLSTSTSYEQYV.

The rearrangement joins TRBV9 to TRBJ2-1; tentative D call: TRBD1 (5 bases). V gave up 2 bases and J gave up 4 bases, with 10 bases separating them. CDR1 is SGDLS, CDR2 YYNGEE, per germline. This CDR3 comprises 14 residues. CDR3: CASSVRQGYNEQFF. CDR3 in DNA: TGTGCCAGCAGCGTCAGGCAGGGTTACAATGAGCAGTTCTTC.

The gene calls are TRBV11-1 and TRBJ2-1; 9 bases fit TRBD2. V dropped 1 base and J dropped 0; count of bases not matched to a gene: 1. The V gene's germline CDR1 is SGHAT and CDR2 FQDESV (reference sequence). The CDR3 has 16 residues. The CDR3 protein is CASSLGRGGSYNEQFF. Written as DNA, the CDR3 is TGTGCCAGCAGCTTAGGGCGGGGGGGCTCCTACAATGAGCAGTTCTTC.

The chain has TRBV24-1 and TRBJ1-5; TRBD1 matches 8 bases. Germline V gives CDR1 KGHDR, CDR2 SFDVKD. The CDR3 is 13 amino acids. With 6 bases clipped from V and 7 bases from J, the junction kept 4 bases outside the gene matches. The CDR3 region is CATSRTGYQPQHF. The CDR3 DNA reads as TGTGCCACCAGTCGGACAGGGTACCAGCCCCAGCATTTT.

The chain joins TRBV6-2 or TRBV6-3 to TRBJ1-5; D ambiguous. V shed 6 bases and J shed 2 bases, with 11 bases lying between them. Germline V gene data show CDR1 as MNHEY and CDR2 as SVGEGT. The CDR3 has 14 residues. The CDR3 spells CASSSGFGNQPQHF. The CDR3, as DNA: TGTGCCAGCAGCTCCGGGTTCGGCAATCAGCCCCAGCATTTT.

This clone was counted once. The same CDR3 also results from other DNA sequences found in this sample. J is TRBJ1-3 and V is TRBV10-3; D possibly corresponds to TRBD1 (5 bases). Germline V CDR1 and CDR2: ENHRY, SYGVKD. This CDR3 has 15 residues. The ends were cut back, 10 bases at V and 0 bases at J, with 16 bases in the middle. CDR3 in amino acids: CATRAPGGSGNTIYF. The CDR3 coding sequence is TGTGCCACCCGGGCCCCGGGGGGCTCTGGAAACACCATATATTTT.

V gene TRBV5-1 combines with J gene TRBJ1-1; TRBD1 matches 10 bases. Germline loops: CDR1 SGHRS, CDR2 YFSETQ. V trimming: 4 bases; J trimming: 2 bases; junction bases outside the gene matches: 8. CDR3 length: 16 amino acids. The CDR3 here is CASSAGTGVSNTEAFF. DNA of the CDR3: TGCGCCAGCAGCGCAGGGACAGGGGTTTCAAACACTGAAGCTTTCTTT.

The chain recombines TRBV28 with TRBJ1-3; a weak D match, TRBD1 (5 bases). This CDR3 comprises 15 residues. Trimming took off 3 bases at V and 3 bases at J, with 12 bases between the two ends. CDR1 MDHEN and CDR2 SYDVKM come from the germline V gene. CDR3 nucleotide sequence: TGTGCCAGCAGTTTTTCAGGGATTGGTGGAAACACCATATATTTT. Amino acid sequence: CASSFSGIGGNTIYF.

The rearrangement uses TRBV19 and TRBJ2-7, with D possibly being TRBD1 (5 bases). Trimming stripped 5 bases from V and 2 bases from J, with 10 bases between. Germline CDR1 LNHDA, CDR2 SQIVND (reference sequence). The CDR3 runs 13 residues. The CDR3 DNA reads TGTGCCAGTAGTCGCGGACACCCCTACGAGCAGTACGTC. Encoded protein: CASSRGHPYEQYV.

J is TRBJ2-7 and V is TRBV5-1; D perhaps matches TRBD1 (5 bases). CDR3 length equals 15 residues. Germline V lookup: CDR1 SGHRS, CDR2 YFSETQ. V lost 4 bases, J lost 2 bases, and 16 bases lay in between. The CDR3: CASSGALGRTYEQYF. DNA of the CDR3: TGCGCCAGCAGCGGGGCCCTCGGCAGGACCTACGAGCAGTACTTC.

The DNA for the CDR3 is TGCGCCAGCAGGCCGGGTAACGGACGTTCTAATTCACCCCTCCACTTT. As protein: CASRPGNGRSNSPLHF. The V and J genes are TRBV5-1 and TRBJ1-6; D is unresolved. CDR3 length: 16 amino acids. CDR1 and CDR2 from the germline V gene are SGHRS and YFSETQ. Deletions cut 5 bases from V and 6 bases from J, with 18 bases between.

The V call is TRBV14, the J call TRBJ2-1; TRBD2 agrees at 14 bases. The CDR3 has 17 residues. V gave up 4 bases and J gave up 6 bases; unmatched junction bases: 8. Germline lookup yields CDR1 SGHDN and CDR2 FVKESK. The CDR3 loop reads CASSPLTSGGARNEQFF. The DNA of the CDR3 is TGTGCCAGCAGCCCTCTGACTAGCGGGGGGGCCCGCAATGAGCAGTTCTTC.

This clone was detected once. The genes are TRBV30 and TRBJ1-5; D not certain. The germline V gene encodes CDR1 GTSNPN and CDR2 SVGIG (reference sequence). This CDR3 comprises 14 residues. With 2 bases removed from V and 7 bases from J, the gap between germline ends came to 15 bases. The CDR3 spells CAWSKGKGEQPQHF. The CDR3 DNA reads TGTGCCTGGAGTAAGGGTAAGGGTGAACAGCCCCAGCATTTT.

The sample holds one count of this clone. The chain employs TRBV19 and TRBJ2-3; the D gene is possibly TRBD2 (6 bases). Germline V gene sequence: CDR1 LNHDA, CDR2 SQIVND (reference sequence). V lost 5 bases, J lost 3 bases, and 15 bases lay in between. The CDR3 totals 15 residues. CDR3 protein: CASSGGTVFTDTQYF. CDR3 in DNA: TGTGCCAGTAGTGGCGGGACGGTTTTTACAGATACGCAGTATTTT.

The CDR3 protein is CATSAREGPVGYGYTF. For the CDR3, the DNA is TGTGCCACCAGTGCCCGGGAAGGGCCAGTAGGCTATGGCTACACCTTC. The chain combines TRBV24-1 with TRBJ1-2; D ambiguous. The length of the CDR3 is 16 residues. Germline lookup yields CDR1 KGHDR and CDR2 SFDVKD. V was shortened by 5 bases and J by 4 bases, with 19 bases between the two germline ends.

This clone was observed once. This sequence joins TRBV6-6 and TRBJ1-5; TRBD1 agrees at 9 bases. V lost 5 bases to trimming and J lost 6 bases; unmatched junction nucleotides: 11. CDR1 is MNHNY, CDR2 SVGAGI, per germline (reference sequence). The CDR3 is 16 residues long. The CDR3 sequence is CASSTLGQGWRQPQHF. CDR3 nucleotide sequence: TGTGCCAGCAGTACCCTAGGACAGGGGTGGCGTCAGCCCCAGCATTTT.

This chain links TRBV9 with TRBJ2-3, with 13 bases fitting TRBD2. The CDR3 spans 16 residues. V dropped 0 bases and J dropped 6; count of bases not matched to a gene: 4. Germline V gives CDR1 SGDLS, CDR2 YYNGEE. This CDR3 is CASSVGLAGGLDTQYF. CDR3 DNA sequence: TGTGCCAGCAGCGTAGGACTAGCGGGGGGCCTGGATACGCAGTATTTT. Using reference TRBV9 and TRBJ2-3 for the parts outside the CDR3, the full variable domain is DSGVTQTPKHLITATGQRVTLRCSPRSGDLSVYWYQQSLDQGLQFLIQYYNGEERAKGNILERFSAQQFPDLHSELNLSSLELGDSALYFCASSVGLAGGLDTQYFGPGTRLTVL.

This chain uses TRBV11-2 with TRBJ2-7; no clear D gene. CDR3 length: 14 residues. Trimming stripped 3 bases from V and 2 bases from J, with 11 bases between. Germline CDR1 and CDR2: SGHAT and FQNNGV. Here the CDR3 reads CASSLADITYEQYV. CDR3 sequence (DNA): TGTGCCAGCAGCTTGGCCGACATTACCTACGAGCAGTACGTC.

V is TRBV5-8 and J is TRBJ2-7; TRBD1 is a possible D gene (5 bases). From germline, CDR1 is SGHTS and CDR2 YDEGEE. V was trimmed by 1 base and J by 6 bases, leaving 11 bases between them. This CDR3 comprises 13 residues. In DNA form, the CDR3 reads TGTGCCAGCAGCTTGACAGGCAGACCCGAGCAGTACGTC. Its translation: CASSLTGRPEQYV.

The chain is built from TRBV18 and TRBJ1-1; 9 nucleotides line up with TRBD1. This CDR3 has 13 amino acids. Per germline, CDR1 KGHSH and CDR2 LQKENI. V dropped 3 bases and J dropped 4; count of bases not matched to a gene: 0. The CDR3 loop is CASSPDRGTEAFF. The DNA of the CDR3 is TGTGCCAGCTCACCGGACAGGGGCACTGAAGCTTTCTTT.

This rearrangement joins TRBV6-1 to TRBJ2-7; D is unresolved. Trimming removed 2 bases from V and 5 bases from J, with 4 bases in between. This CDR3 spans 11 amino acids. In germline, CDR1 is MNHNS, CDR2 SASEGT. CDR3 DNA sequence: TGTGCCAGCAGTGAACAGAACGAGCAGTACGTC. Translation: CASSEQNEQYV.

The chain uses TRBV10-3 and TRBJ1-3, with unresolved D. V dropped 3 bases and J dropped 1 base, with 13 bases sitting between them. CDR1 is ENHRY and CDR2 is SYGVKD in the germline V gene. The CDR3 has 16 amino acids. CDR3 protein: CAISDSGYGSGNTIYF. Here the CDR3 DNA reads TGTGCCATCAGTGATTCTGGGTACGGTTCTGGAAACACCATATATTTT.

This sequence joins TRBV2 and TRBJ2-5, with D tentatively TRBD2 (6 bases). This CDR3 is built from 15 residues. Germline CDR1 reads SNHLY; CDR2 reads FYNNEI. The V end was cut by 6 bases, the J end by 4 bases, with 18 bases between. Here the CDR3 reads CASRLRLESGETQYF. The CDR3, as DNA: TGTGCCAGCAGGCTGAGACTAGAAAGCGGAGAGACCCAGTACTTC.